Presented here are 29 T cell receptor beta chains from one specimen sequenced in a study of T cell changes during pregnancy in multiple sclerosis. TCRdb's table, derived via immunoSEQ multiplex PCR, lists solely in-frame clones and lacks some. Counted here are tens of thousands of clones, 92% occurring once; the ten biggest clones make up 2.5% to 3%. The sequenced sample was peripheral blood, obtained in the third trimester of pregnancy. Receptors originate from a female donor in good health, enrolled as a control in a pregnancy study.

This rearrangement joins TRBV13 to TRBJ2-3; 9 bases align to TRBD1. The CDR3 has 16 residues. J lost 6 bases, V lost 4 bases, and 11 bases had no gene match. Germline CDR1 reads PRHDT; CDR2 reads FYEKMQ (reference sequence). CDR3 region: CASSSPRDRVTDTQYF. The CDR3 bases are TGTGCCAGCAGCTCTCCGCGGGACAGGGTTACGGATACGCAGTATTTT.

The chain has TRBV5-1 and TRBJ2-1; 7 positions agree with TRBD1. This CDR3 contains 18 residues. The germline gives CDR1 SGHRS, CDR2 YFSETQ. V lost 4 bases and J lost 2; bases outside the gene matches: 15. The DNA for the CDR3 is TGCGCCAGCAGCCTACTCCCCTCGACAGGGTTAACCTACAATGAGCAGTTCTTC. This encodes CASSLLPSTGLTYNEQFF.

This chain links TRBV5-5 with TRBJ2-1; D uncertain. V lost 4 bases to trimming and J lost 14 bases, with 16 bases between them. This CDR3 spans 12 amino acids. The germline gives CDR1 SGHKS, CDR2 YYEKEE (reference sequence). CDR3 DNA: TGTGCCAGCAGCCCCCCGAGGAGCCCGGAGTTCTTC. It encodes CASSPPRSPEFF.

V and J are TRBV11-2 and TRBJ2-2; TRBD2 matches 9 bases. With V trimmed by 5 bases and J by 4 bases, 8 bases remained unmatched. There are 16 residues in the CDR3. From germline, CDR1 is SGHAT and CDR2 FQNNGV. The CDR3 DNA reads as TGTGCCAGCAGCGCTTTAGCGGGAGTTGGCACCGGGGAGCTGTTTTTT. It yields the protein CASSALAGVGTGELFF.

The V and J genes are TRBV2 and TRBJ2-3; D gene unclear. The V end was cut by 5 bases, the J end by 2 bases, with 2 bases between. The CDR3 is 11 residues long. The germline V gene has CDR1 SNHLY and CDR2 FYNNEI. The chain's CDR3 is CASSLTDTQYF. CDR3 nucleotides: TGTGCCAGCAGTCTCACAGATACGCAGTATTTT.

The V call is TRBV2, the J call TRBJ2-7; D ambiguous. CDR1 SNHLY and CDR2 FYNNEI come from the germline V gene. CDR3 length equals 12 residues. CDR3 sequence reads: CALAKISYEQYF. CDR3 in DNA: TGTGCTTTAGCAAAAATCTCCTACGAGCAGTACTTC.

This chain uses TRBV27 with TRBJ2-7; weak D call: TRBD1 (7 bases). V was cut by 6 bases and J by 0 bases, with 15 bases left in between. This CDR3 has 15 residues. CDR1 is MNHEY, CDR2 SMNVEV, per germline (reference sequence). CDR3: CASSRGVADSYEQYF. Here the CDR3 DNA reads TGTGCCAGCAGCAGGGGGGTGGCAGACTCCTACGAGCAGTACTTC.

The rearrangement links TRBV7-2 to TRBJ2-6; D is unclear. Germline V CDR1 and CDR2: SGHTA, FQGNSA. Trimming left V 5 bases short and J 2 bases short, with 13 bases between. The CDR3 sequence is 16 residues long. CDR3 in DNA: TGTGCCAGCAGCCCGACTGCCGTGGCTGGGGCCAACGTCCTGACTTTC. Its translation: CASSPTAVAGANVLTF.

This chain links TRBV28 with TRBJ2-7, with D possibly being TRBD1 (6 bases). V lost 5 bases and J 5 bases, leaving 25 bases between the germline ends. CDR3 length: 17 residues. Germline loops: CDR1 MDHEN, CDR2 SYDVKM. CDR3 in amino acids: CASSLPPTGQGGHEQYF. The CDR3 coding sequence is TGTGCCAGCAGTCTCCCCCCCACAGGGCAGGGTGGGCACGAGCAGTACTTC.

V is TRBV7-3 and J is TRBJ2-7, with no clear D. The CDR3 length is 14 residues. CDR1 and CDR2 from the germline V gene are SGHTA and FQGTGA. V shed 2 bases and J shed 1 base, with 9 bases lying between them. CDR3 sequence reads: CASSLAPSSYEQYF. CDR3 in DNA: TGTGCCAGCAGCTTAGCACCCAGTTCCTACGAGCAGTACTTC.

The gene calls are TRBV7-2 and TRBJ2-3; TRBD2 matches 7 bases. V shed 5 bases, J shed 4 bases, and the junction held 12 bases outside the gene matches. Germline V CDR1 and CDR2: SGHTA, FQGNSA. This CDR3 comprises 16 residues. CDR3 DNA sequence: TGTGCCAGCAGCCTAAGAGGCCTAGCGGTGGCAGATACGCAGTATTTT. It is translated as CASSLRGLAVADTQYF.

The CDR3 sequence: CASKRDSSGNTIYF. The CDR3 DNA sequence: TGTGCCAGCAAACGGGACAGCTCTGGAAACACCATATATTTT. The chain combines TRBV9 with TRBJ1-3, with TRBD1 matching over 7 bases. Germline V gives CDR1 SGDLS, CDR2 YYNGEE. J gave up 0 bases and V 6 bases, and 3 bases lay outside the gene matches. CDR3 length: 14 residues. The full variable domain, its missing parts supplied by reference TRBV9 and TRBJ1-3, is DSGVTQTPKHLITATGQRVTLRCSPRSGDLSVYWYQQSLDQGLQFLIQYYNGEERAKGNILERFSAQQFPDLHSELNLSSLELGDSALYFCASKRDSSGNTIYFGEGSWLTVV.

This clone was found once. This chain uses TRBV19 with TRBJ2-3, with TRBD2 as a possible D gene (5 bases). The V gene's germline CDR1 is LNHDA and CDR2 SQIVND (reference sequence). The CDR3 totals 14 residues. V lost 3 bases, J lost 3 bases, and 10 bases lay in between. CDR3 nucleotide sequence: TGTGCCAGTAGTATCGGTCCGGGAACAGATACGCAGTATTTT. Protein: CASSIGPGTDTQYF.

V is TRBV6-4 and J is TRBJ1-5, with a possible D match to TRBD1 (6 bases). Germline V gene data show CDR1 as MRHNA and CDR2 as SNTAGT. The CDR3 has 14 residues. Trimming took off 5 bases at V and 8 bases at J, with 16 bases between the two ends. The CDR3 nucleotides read TGTGCCAGCAGTACACCGGGACATTGGAAGCCCCAGCATTTT. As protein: CASSTPGHWKPQHF.

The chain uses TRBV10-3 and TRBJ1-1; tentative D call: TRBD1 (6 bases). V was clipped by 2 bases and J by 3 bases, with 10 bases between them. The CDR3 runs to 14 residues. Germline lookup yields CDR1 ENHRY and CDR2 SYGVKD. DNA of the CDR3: TGTGCCATCAGTGAGCTCAGGGGAGACACTGAAGCTTTCTTT. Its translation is CAISELRGDTEAFF.

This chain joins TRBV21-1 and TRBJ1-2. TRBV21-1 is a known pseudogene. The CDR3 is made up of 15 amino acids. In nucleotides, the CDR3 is TGTGCCAGCAGCAACTGGCAGGAGGGGAACTATGGCTACACCTTC. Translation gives CASSNWQEGNYGYTF.

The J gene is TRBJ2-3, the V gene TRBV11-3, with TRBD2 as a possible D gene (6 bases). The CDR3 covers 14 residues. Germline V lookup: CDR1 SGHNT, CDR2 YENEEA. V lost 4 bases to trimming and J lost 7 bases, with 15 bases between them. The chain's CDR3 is CASSSGGGENTQYF. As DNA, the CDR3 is TGTGCCAGCAGCTCCGGGGGAGGTGAAAATACGCAGTATTTT.

The CDR3 region is CASSRQGLNTIYF. The CDR3, as DNA: TGTGCCAGCAGCCGACAGGGCCTAAACACCATATATTTT. The rearrangement links TRBV14 to TRBJ1-3; TRBD1 agrees at 7 bases. This CDR3 comprises 13 residues. V was clipped by 4 bases and J by 6 bases; unmatched bases: 3. The germline gives CDR1 SGHDN, CDR2 FVKESK.

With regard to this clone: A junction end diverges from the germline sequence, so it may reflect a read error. The CDR3 nucleotides read TGTGCCAGCAGCGTAGGGCGGCTCTCTGGAAACACCACATATTTT. Its translation is CASSVGRLSGNTTYF. The chain uses TRBV9 and TRBJ1-3; D gene uncertain. This CDR3 is 15 amino acids long. Germline-derived CDR1 and CDR2 are SGDLS and YYNGEE.

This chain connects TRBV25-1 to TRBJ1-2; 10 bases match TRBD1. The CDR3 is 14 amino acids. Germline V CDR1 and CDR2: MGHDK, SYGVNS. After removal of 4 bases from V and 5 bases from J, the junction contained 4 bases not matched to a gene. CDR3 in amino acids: CASSGRTGGYGYTF. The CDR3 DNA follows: TGTGCCAGCAGTGGCCGGACAGGGGGTTATGGCTACACCTTC.

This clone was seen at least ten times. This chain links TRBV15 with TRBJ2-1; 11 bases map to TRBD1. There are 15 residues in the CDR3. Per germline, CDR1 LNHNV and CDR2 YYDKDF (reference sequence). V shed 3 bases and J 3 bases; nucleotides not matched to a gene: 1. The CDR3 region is CATSSGTGGYNEQFF. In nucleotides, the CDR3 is TGTGCCACCAGCAGCGGGACAGGGGGCTACAATGAGCAGTTCTTC.

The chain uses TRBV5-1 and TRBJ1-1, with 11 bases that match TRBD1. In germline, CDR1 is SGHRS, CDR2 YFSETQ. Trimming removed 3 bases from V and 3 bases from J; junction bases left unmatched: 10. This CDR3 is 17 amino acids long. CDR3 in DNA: TGCGCCAGCAGCTCGGTCGGACAGGGGGCGTTGGACACTGAAGCTTTCTTT. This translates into CASSSVGQGALDTEAFF.

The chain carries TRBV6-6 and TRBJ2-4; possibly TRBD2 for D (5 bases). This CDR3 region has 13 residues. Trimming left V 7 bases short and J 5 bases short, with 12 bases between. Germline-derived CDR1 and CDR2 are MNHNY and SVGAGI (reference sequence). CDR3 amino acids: CASTPDGENIQYF. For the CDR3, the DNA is TGTGCCAGCACCCCGGACGGGGAAAACATTCAGTACTTC.

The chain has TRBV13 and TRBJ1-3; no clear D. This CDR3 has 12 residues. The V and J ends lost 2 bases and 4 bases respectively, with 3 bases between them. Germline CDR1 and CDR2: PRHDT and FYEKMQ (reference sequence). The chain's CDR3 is CASSLQGNTIYF. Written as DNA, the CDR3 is TGTGCCAGCAGCTTACAGGGAAACACCATATATTTT.

CDR3 in DNA: TGTGCCAGCAGTGCCCAAGGGGCTAACTATGGCTACACCTTC. This encodes CASSAQGANYGYTF. This chain uses TRBV6-1 with TRBJ1-2; tentative D call: TRBD1 (5 bases). CDR3 length equals 14 residues. The germline gives CDR1 MNHNS, CDR2 SASEGT. Trimming removed 4 bases at V and 0 bases at J, with 9 bases between.

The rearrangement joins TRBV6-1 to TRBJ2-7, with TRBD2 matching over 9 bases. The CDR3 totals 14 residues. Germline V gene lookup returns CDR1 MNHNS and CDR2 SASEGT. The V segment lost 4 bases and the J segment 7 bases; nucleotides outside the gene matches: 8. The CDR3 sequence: CASSGLAELSEQYF. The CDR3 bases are TGTGCCAGCAGTGGACTAGCGGAGCTGAGTGAGCAGTACTTC.

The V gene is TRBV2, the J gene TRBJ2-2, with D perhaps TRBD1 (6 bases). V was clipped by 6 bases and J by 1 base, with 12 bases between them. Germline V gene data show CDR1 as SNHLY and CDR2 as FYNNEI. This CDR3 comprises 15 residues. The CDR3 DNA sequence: TGTGCCAGCAGACACAGGGAGATGAACACCGGGGAGCTGTTTTTT. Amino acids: CASRHREMNTGELFF.

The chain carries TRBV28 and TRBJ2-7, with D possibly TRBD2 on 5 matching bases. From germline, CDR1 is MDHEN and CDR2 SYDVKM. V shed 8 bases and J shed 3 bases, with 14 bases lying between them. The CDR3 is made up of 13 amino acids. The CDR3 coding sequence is TGTGCCAGCGGGGTCAGCGGTCTCTACGAGCAGTACTTC. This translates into CASGVSGLYEQYF.

CDR3 DNA sequence: TGTGCCAGCAGTCGGATGCCGGGTGCTGAGCAGTTCTTC. Translated, it gives CASSRMPGAEQFF. This chain links TRBV28 with TRBJ2-1; no definite D call. The CDR3 spans 13 residues. V shed 5 bases and J shed 9 bases, with 14 bases lying between them. The germline V gene encodes CDR1 MDHEN and CDR2 SYDVKM.